This is a list of T cell receptor beta chains from one sample in a study of CXCR3-negative and CXCR3-positive naive CD8 T cells. TCRdb re-called the 5' RACE reads, yielding one record per CDR3 amino acid sequence without DNA. In all, the sample yields around 60,000 distinct CDR3 sequences. The sample taken for sequencing was naive CXCR3+ CD8+ T cells from blood. These receptors were obtained from a human donor in good health. Some clones in this sample may be carry-over from other donors' samples. The CDR3 runs from the conserved cysteine through the conserved F or W. Size tells how often a clone was seen (once, few, many) or the class of an expanded clone, and some rows leave it out.

TRBJ2-3,.,TRBV24-1,CATSDLSTGRDTQYF
TRBJ1-1,.,TRBV4-2,CASSFEVPSTEAFF
TRBJ2-1,.,TRBV3-1,CASSQMDRVDEQFF
TRBJ2-1,.,TRBV6-6,CASSYSIPGGLRNEQFF
TRBJ2-7,.,TRBV7-2,CASSLDLRSYEQYF
TRBJ2-1,.,TRBV10-1,CASSEGLGVPSEQFF
TRBJ2-5,.,TRBV7-9,CASSPQVARTQYF
TRBJ2-1,.,TRBV29-1,CSVVAGRPYNEQFF
TRBJ1-2,.,TRBV28,CASSLLGLTGTNYGYTF
TRBJ2-5,.,TRBV3-1,CASSPRVKQETQYF
TRBJ1-1,.,TRBV21-1,CASSKERTGPPNTEAFF
TRBJ1-2,.,TRBV29-1,CSVVSSQLNYGYTF
TRBJ2-7,.,TRBV29-1,CSVELKGTGSYEQYF
TRBJ1-6,.,TRBV12-3/TRBV12-4,CASSLTGPTRNSPLHF
TRBJ2-5,.,TRBV25-1,CASRAGQETQYF
TRBJ1-5,medium-sized,TRBV29-1,CSVRGSSNQPQHF
TRBJ2-2,.,TRBV6-5,CASSQTTGELFF
TRBJ2-2,.,TRBV6-5,CASSYVLGGELFF
TRBJ2-1,.,TRBV11-2,CASSLIGFHEQFF
TRBJ2-7,.,TRBV4-2,CASSQEGGSYEQYF
TRBJ1-2,.,TRBV20-1,CSARDFDRVFGYTF
TRBJ1-1,.,TRBV20-1,CSASYLGGNTEAFF
TRBJ2-4,.,TRBV7-2,CASSYGQGLNIQYF
TRBJ2-6,.,TRBV15,CATSREAVTGANVLTF
TRBJ2-3,.,TRBV12-3/TRBV12-4,CASSHSGRAGDTQYF
TRBJ2-3,.,TRBV6-2/TRBV6-3,CASSLFSVRRGNTDTQYF
TRBJ1-5,.,TRBV12-3/TRBV12-4,CASSLSRPGHQPQHF
TRBJ1-1,.,TRBV19,CASSIGMNTEAFF